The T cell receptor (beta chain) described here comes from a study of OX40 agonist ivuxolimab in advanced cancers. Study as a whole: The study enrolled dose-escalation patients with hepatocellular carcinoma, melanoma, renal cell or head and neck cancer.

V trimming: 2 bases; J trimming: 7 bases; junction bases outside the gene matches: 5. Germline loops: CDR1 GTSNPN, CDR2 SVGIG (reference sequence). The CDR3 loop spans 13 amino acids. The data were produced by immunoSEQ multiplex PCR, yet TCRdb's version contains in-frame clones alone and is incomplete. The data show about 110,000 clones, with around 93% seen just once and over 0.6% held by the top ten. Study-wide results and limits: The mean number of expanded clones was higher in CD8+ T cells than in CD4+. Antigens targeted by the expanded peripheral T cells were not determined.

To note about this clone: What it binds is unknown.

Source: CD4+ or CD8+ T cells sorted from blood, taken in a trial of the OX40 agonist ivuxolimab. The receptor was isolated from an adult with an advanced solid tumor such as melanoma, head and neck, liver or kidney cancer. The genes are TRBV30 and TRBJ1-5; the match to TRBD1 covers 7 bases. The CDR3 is CAWSSQDRQPQHF. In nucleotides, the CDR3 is TGTGCCTGGAGTTCCCAGGACAGGCAGCCCCAGCATTTT.